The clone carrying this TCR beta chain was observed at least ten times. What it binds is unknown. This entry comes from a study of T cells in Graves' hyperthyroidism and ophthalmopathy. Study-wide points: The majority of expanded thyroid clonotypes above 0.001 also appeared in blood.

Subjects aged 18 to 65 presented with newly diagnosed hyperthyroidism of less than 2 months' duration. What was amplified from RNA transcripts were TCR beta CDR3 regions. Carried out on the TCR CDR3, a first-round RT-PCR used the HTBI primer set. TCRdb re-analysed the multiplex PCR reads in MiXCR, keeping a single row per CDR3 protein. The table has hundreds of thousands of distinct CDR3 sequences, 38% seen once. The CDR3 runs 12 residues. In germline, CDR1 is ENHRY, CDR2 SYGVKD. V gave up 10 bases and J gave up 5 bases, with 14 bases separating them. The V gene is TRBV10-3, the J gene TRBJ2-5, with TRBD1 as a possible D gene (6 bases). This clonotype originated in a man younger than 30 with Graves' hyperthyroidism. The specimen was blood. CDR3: CATSGVVETQYF. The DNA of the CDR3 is TGTGCCACCTCAGGGGTTGTGGAGACCCAGTACTTC.